Below are 13 T cell receptor beta chains sequenced from a single sample in a study of post-analysis software for immune sequencing data. General study points: Compared with controls, patients had more of about 5 TRBV segments, including TRBV5-6, TRBV5-1 and TRBV20-1.

Incorporated into the TCR beta cDNA libraries were unique molecular identifiers, which served to reduce PCR and sequencing biases. TCRdb re-analysed the PCR reads in MiXCR, keeping a single row per CDR3 protein. The table includes some 690,000 distinct CDR3 sequences, over 45% detected once. Their antigens remain unidentified. What was sequenced was blood. The receptors here all came from a girl aged 2 to 10 with multiple sclerosis.

The CDR3 DNA reads as TGCAGTGCTAGAGCAGGCAGGGGGAATGAAAAACTGTTTTTT. It yields the protein CSARAGRGNEKLFF. The chain is built from TRBV20-1 and TRBJ1-4; 7 bases match TRBD1. CDR3 length: 14 amino acids. Germline V gene sequence: CDR1 DFQATT, CDR2 SNEGSKA (reference sequence). The ends lost 1 base at V and 5 bases at J; junction bases unmatched: 4.

This clonotype was recorded a few times. The V gene is TRBV29-1, the J gene TRBJ2-3; unclear D gene. V was cut by 1 base and J by 2 bases, with 10 bases left in between. There are 14 residues in the CDR3. CDR1 is SQVTM and CDR2 is ANQGSEA in the germline V gene. Here the CDR3 DNA reads TGCAGCGTTGAAGTAGGTCTACACACAGATACGCAGTATTTT. Translated: CSVEVGLHTDTQYF.

This clonotype appeared many times. The chain links TRBV7-8 to TRBJ1-2, with D perhaps matching TRBD1 (6 bases). The CDR3 has 14 residues. Trimming pared 4 bases from V and 2 bases from J, leaving 11 bases between. Germline assignment: CDR1 SGHVS and CDR2 FQNEAQ. The CDR3 DNA reads as TGTGCCAGCAGCTCGAGGACAGCGAACTATGGCTACACCTTC. Translated, it gives CASSSRTANYGYTF.

The V call is TRBV20-1, the J call TRBJ2-3; 8 bases are a match to TRBD1. With 3 bases clipped from V and 4 bases from J, the junction kept 3 bases outside the gene matches. Per germline, CDR1 DFQATT and CDR2 SNEGSKA (reference sequence). This CDR3 comprises 13 residues. CDR3 sequence reads: CSASSTGADTQYF. In DNA, the CDR3 is TGCAGTGCTAGCTCGACAGGGGCAGATACGCAGTATTTT.

The chain links TRBV4-2 to TRBJ1-6, with 7 bases fitting TRBD1. The V and J ends lost 1 base and 11 bases, in that order; junction bases with no gene match: 8. This CDR3 has 15 amino acids. Germline V gene sequence: CDR1 LGHNA, CDR2 YNFKEQ. CDR3 protein: CASSQGRQGYTPLHF. CDR3 DNA: TGTGCCAGCAGCCAAGGTCGACAGGGTTATACACCCCTCCACTTT.

V and J are TRBV7-2 and TRBJ2-7; no definite D call. Germline V gene lookup returns CDR1 SGHTA and CDR2 FQGNSA. With 8 bases removed from V and 4 bases from J, the gap between germline ends came to 12 bases. The CDR3 runs 12 residues. The CDR3 loop is CASGYFTYEQYF. The CDR3 DNA follows: TGTGCCAGCGGGTACTTCACTTACGAGCAGTACTTC.

This chain links TRBV20-1 with TRBJ2-3; TRBD2 might be the D (5 bases). CDR1 and CDR2 from the germline V gene are DFQATT and SNEGSKA (reference sequence). V was shortened by 6 bases and J by 1 base, with 14 bases between the two germline ends. The CDR3 is 14 amino acids. CDR3 region: CSAARAEGTDTQYF. CDR3 nucleotide sequence: TGCAGTGCAGCGAGGGCGGAAGGCACAGATACGCAGTATTTT.

The chain uses TRBV6-2 or TRBV6-3 and TRBJ2-6; D may correspond to TRBD1 or TRBD2 (5 bases each). CDR3 length equals 16 residues. Trimming shortened V by 2 bases and J by 4 bases, and 12 bases separated the two germline ends. The V gene's germline CDR1 is MNHEY and CDR2 SVGEGT. Here the CDR3 reads CASSYVRGAGANVLTF. The CDR3 region has the DNA TGTGCCAGCAGTTACGTTAGAGGGGCAGGGGCCAACGTCCTGACTTTC.

The J gene is TRBJ2-7, the V gene TRBV5-1; the match to TRBD2 covers 11 bases. The CDR3 length is 15 residues. J gave up 10 bases and V 0 bases, and 9 bases lay outside the gene matches. The germline V gene encodes CDR1 SGHRS and CDR2 YFSETQ. The CDR3 protein is CASSLGLAGGEAQYF. DNA of the CDR3: TGCGCCAGCAGCTTGGGCCTAGCGGGAGGAGAGGCCCAGTACTTC.

This clonotype has just one count. The junction does not match germline at one end; this may be a read error. V gene TRBV11-2 combines with J gene TRBJ2-1; 8 bases align to TRBD2. The CDR3 sequence is 16 residues long. Germline CDR1 SGHAT, CDR2 FQNNGV. The CDR3 DNA reads TGTGCCGGCAGCTCCAGCGGGGGCAGCTCCTACAATGAGCAGTTCTTC. Translation gives CAGSSSGGSSYNEQFF. Full variable domain (outside the CDR3, taken from reference TRBV11-2 and TRBJ2-1): EAGVAQSPRYKIIEKRQSVAFWCNPISGHATLYWYQQILGQGPKLLIQFQNNGVVDDSQLPKDRFSAERLKGVDSTLKIQPAKLEDSAVYLCAGSSSGGSSYNEQFFGPGTRLTVL.

The V and J genes are TRBV5-6 and TRBJ2-7; no clear D. Germline-derived CDR1 and CDR2 are SGHDT and YYEEEE. V was trimmed by 1 base and J by 0 bases, leaving 8 bases between them. This CDR3 comprises 14 residues. CDR3 bases: TGTGCCAGCAGCTTGTTAACTCACTCCTACGAGCAGTACTTC. This gives the protein CASSLLTHSYEQYF.

This clonotype showed up just a few times. The rearrangement joins TRBV6-5 to TRBJ2-7; 7 positions agree with TRBD1. The CDR3 totals 12 residues. V dropped 4 bases and J dropped 12; count of bases not matched to a gene: 9. Germline V gene sequence: CDR1 MNHEY, CDR2 SVGAGI. CDR3 residues: CASSSDRLAPYF. Written as DNA, the CDR3 is TGTGCCAGCAGTTCGGACAGGCTCGCTCCGTACTTC.

A single count supports this clonotype. CDR3 in DNA: TGCGCCAGCAGCCAATTTCCTGGGGCTAGCGGCACAGATACGCAGTATTTT. Translating it yields CASSQFPGASGTDTQYF. The V and J genes are TRBV4-1 and TRBJ2-3; D is perhaps TRBD2 (6 bases). CDR1 and CDR2 (germline): MGHRA, YSYEKL. V was pared by 2 bases and J by 1 base, with 16 bases between. The CDR3 consists of 17 residues.